This T cell receptor beta chain was sequenced during a study of human T cells and chemical hapten exposure. Across the whole study: Sensitization involved placing 2% DPC onto an approximately 2 cm by approximately 2 cm region of upper inner arm skin.

The library labeled individual cDNA molecules by adding unique molecular identifiers to them. TCRdb passed the RACE reads through MiXCR, listing each CDR3 protein once. The repertoire holds tens of thousands of distinct CDR3 sequences, with roughly 9.9% as singletons. This clonotype was counted at least ten times. Its cognate antigen is unknown. The length of the CDR3 is 17 residues. CDR1 and CDR2 from the germline V gene are MDHEN and SYDVKM. The V end was cut by 5 bases, the J end by 1 base, with 18 bases between. Indicated time point: pre-sensitization, week 0. Treatment in this sample: therapeutic diphenylcyclopropenone sensitization with weekly scalp DPC. Study-level results: Among TCRs, those above 1 in 1000 frequency were unaffected by DPC sensitization.

The J gene is TRBJ1-5, the V gene TRBV28, with D possibly being TRBD1 (6 bases). The source material was whole blood, sampled in connection with sensitization to the hapten diphenylcyclopropenone (DPC). This TCR derives from a woman in her 40s with alopecia areata. Some clones in this sample may be carry-over from other donors' samples. The CDR3 bases are TGTGCCAGCAGTGGGGGGGCGGGAGTAGGCAGCAATCAGCCCCAGCATTTT. Its protein product is CASSGGAGVGSNQPQHF. Looking up the rest from reference TRBV28 and TRBJ1-5 gives the full variable domain: DVKVTQSSRYLVKRTGEKVFLECVQDMDHENMFWYRQDPGLGLRLIYFSYDVKMKEKGDIPEGYSVSREKKERFSLILESASTNQTSMYLCASSGGAGVGSNQPQHFGDGTRLSIL.